The 12 T cell receptor beta chains below all came from one sample that was sequenced in a study of T cell repertoires in cytomegalovirus infection. These TCRs' antigens remain unknown. Via MiXCR, TCRdb re-called the reads, giving one row per CDR3 protein. The repertoire holds roughly 990,000 distinct CDR3 sequences, less than 40% seen once, with roughly 13% in the top ten. The material sequenced was cultured CD8+ T cells from PBMCs, taken from culture after CMV antigen stimulation. These receptors all stem from a human donor in good health (CMV status not recorded). Some clones in this sample may be carry-over from other donors' samples.

The V call is TRBV28, the J call TRBJ2-5, with TRBD2 identical over 12 bases. The CDR3 extends over 16 amino acids. The germline gives CDR1 MDHEN, CDR2 SYDVKM. The V segment lost 6 bases and the J segment 5 bases; nucleotides outside the gene matches: 10. The CDR3 protein is CASRTPSGGALETQYF. The CDR3 coding sequence is TGTGCCAGCAGAACCCCTAGCGGGGGGGCCTTGGAGACCCAGTACTTC.

This clonotype was counted a few times. V and J are TRBV27 and TRBJ1-5; D unresolved. Between the trimmed V and J ends, which lost 2 bases and 5 bases, there was a span of 7 bases. CDR1 and CDR2 (germline): MNHEY, SMNVEV (reference sequence). This CDR3 contains 13 residues. The CDR3 DNA is TGTGCCAGCAGTTTAGGGAGGCATCAGCCCCAGCATTTT. It translates to CASSLGRHQPQHF.

This clonotype was recorded a few times. V gene TRBV6-1 combines with J gene TRBJ1-5, with TRBD1 as a possible D gene (5 bases). Germline V gives CDR1 MNHNS, CDR2 SASEGT. CDR3 size: 14 residues. V gave up 1 base and J gave up 1 base, with 5 bases separating them. The CDR3 nucleotides read TGTGCCAGCAGTGAAGGGGGGAGCAATCAGCCCCAGCATTTT. This sequence encodes CASSEGGSNQPQHF.

This clonotype was picked up a small number of times. CDR3 in amino acids: CASSYSGGPLSYEQFF. CDR3 in DNA: TGTGCCAGCAGTTACTCGGGGGGGCCTCTTTCATATGAGCAGTTCTTC. The gene calls are TRBV6-2 or TRBV6-3 and TRBJ2-1; D may be TRBD2 (7 bases). The CDR3 has 16 residues. Trimming removed 0 bases at V and 8 bases at J, with 17 bases between. CDR1 MNHEY and CDR2 SVGEGT come from the germline V gene.

This rearrangement joins TRBV6-5 to TRBJ2-1; no clear D. The CDR3 has 14 residues. Trimming removed 6 bases from V and 0 bases from J, with 9 bases in between. CDR1 is MNHEY and CDR2 is SVGAGI in the germline V gene. The CDR3 reads CASRGLLSYNEQFF. The CDR3 DNA reads as TGTGCCAGCAGAGGCCTCCTCTCCTACAATGAGCAGTTCTTC.

The chain combines TRBV4-2 with TRBJ2-1, with 11 bases matching TRBD2. Germline V gene data show CDR1 as LGHNA and CDR2 as YNFKEQ. V was clipped by 1 base and J by 2 bases; unmatched bases: 13. CDR3 length equals 20 residues. The CDR3 is CASSQGQVAGGRGTYNEQFF. The CDR3 coding sequence is TGTGCCAGCAGCCAAGGCCAAGTAGCGGGGGGGCGGGGGACCTACAATGAGCAGTTCTTC.

In its sample, this clonotype was seen many times. This rearrangement joins TRBV7-2 to TRBJ1-1, with unresolved D. The CDR3 is 14 residues long. V lost 5 bases to trimming and J lost 2 bases, with 12 bases between them. Germline V gene data show CDR1 as SGHTA and CDR2 as FQGNSA. The CDR3 reads CASSLGLINTEAFF. CDR3 nucleotide sequence: TGTGCCAGCAGCCTTGGACTGATTAACACTGAAGCTTTCTTT.

The chain joins TRBV7-3 to TRBJ2-2; either TRBD1 or TRBD2 may fit D (5 bases each). Germline CDR1 is SGHTA and CDR2 is FQGTGA. The length of the CDR3 is 16 residues. Between the trimmed V and J ends, which lost 3 bases and 4 bases, there was a span of 15 bases. For the CDR3, the DNA is TGTGCCAGCAGCTTCCCGGGACCTGCCATCACCGGGGAGCTGTTTTTT. Translating it yields CASSFPGPAITGELFF. Filled out from reference TRBV7-3 and TRBJ2-2, the complete variable domain reads GAGVSQTPSNKVTEKGKYVELRCDPISGHTALYWYRQSLGQGPEFLIYFQGTGAADDSGLPNDRFFAVRPEGSVSTLKIQRTERGDSAVYLCASSFPGPAITGELFFGEGSRLTVL.

This clonotype was observed at least ten times. The V gene is TRBV6-1, the J gene TRBJ1-6; no clear D. The CDR3 runs to 11 residues. CDR1 and CDR2 (germline): MNHNS, SASEGT. Trimming took off 6 bases at V and 9 bases at J, with 6 bases between the two ends. The CDR3: CASSPSSPLHF. The CDR3 nucleotides read TGTGCCAGCAGCCCCAGTTCACCCCTCCACTTT.

The chain has TRBV27 and TRBJ2-2; maybe TRBD2 (5 bases). Germline lookup yields CDR1 MNHEY and CDR2 SMNVEV (reference sequence). The ends were cut back, 2 bases at V and 2 bases at J, with 15 bases in the middle. The CDR3 is 17 amino acids. The DNA of the CDR3 is TGTGCCAGCAGTTTAGGTCCCCTAGCCACAAACACCGGGGAGCTGTTTTTT. Translation gives CASSLGPLATNTGELFF.

The chain uses TRBV25-1 and TRBJ2-1; D perhaps matches TRBD1 (6 bases). Per germline, CDR1 MGHDK and CDR2 SYGVNS. This CDR3 has 11 residues. The V and J ends lost 5 bases and 12 bases respectively, with 11 bases between them. This CDR3 is CASSLGGSQFF. The CDR3 coding sequence is TGTGCCAGCAGTCTAGGGGGTTCGCAGTTCTTC.

V usage is TRBV19 and J usage is TRBJ2-7; D is ambiguous. The CDR3 is 14 amino acids. Germline CDR1 is LNHDA and CDR2 is SQIVND (reference sequence). The V gene lost 5 bases and the J gene lost 2 bases, with 13 bases spanning the gap. This CDR3 reads CASSHRNFPYEQYF. The CDR3 nucleotides read TGTGCCAGTAGTCACCGTAATTTCCCCTACGAGCAGTACTTC.